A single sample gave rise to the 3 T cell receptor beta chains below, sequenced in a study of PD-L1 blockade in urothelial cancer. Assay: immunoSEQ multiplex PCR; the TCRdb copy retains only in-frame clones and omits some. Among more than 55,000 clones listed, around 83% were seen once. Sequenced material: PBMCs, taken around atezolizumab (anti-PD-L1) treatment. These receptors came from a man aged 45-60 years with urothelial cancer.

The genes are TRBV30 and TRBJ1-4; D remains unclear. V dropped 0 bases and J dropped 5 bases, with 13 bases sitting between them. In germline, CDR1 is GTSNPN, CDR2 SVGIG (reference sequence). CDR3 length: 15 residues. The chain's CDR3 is CAWSVSSGRNEKLFF. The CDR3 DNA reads TGTGCCTGGAGTGTATCATCCGGCAGGAATGAAAAACTGTTTTTT. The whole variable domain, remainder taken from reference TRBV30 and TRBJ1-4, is SQTIHQWPATLVQPVGSPLSLECTVEGTSNPNLYWYRQAAGRGLQLLFYSVGIGQISSEVPQNLSASRPQDRQFILSSKKLLLSDSGFYLCAWSVSSGRNEKLFFGSGTQLSVL.

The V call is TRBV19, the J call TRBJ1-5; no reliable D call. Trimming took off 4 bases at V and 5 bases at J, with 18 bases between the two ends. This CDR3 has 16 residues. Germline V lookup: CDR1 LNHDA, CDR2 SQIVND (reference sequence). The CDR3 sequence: CASSTQRFGGHQPQHF. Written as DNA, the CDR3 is TGTGCCAGTAGTACTCAGCGTTTTGGAGGGCATCAGCCCCAGCATTTT. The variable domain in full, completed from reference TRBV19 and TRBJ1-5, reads DGGITQSPKYLFRKEGQNVTLSCEQNLNHDAMYWYRQDPGQGLRLIYYSQIVNDFQKGDIAEGYSVSREKKESFPLTVTSAQKNPTAFYLCASSTQRFGGHQPQHFGDGTRLSIL.

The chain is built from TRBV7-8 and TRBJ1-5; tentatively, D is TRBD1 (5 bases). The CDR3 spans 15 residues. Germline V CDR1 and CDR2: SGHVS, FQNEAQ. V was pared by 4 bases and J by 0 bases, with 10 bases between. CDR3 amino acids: CASSSTEYSNQPQHF. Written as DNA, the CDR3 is TGTGCCAGCAGCTCGACAGAGTATAGCAATCAGCCCCAGCATTTT. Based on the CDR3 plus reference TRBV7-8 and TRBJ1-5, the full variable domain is GAGVSQSPRYKVAKRGQDVALRCDPISGHVSLFWYQQALGQGPEFLTYFQNEAQLDKSGLPSDRFFAERPEGSVSTLKIQRTQQEDSAVYLCASSSTEYSNQPQHFGDGTRLSIL.